This passage covers 14 T cell receptor beta chains from one sample sequenced in a study of T cell responses to AZD1222 COVID-19 vaccine. Sequenced by immunoSEQ multiplex PCR; TCRdb stores in-frame clones only, minus some. The sample includes 200,000 or so clones, 93% seen only once; the top ten take around 1%. This specimen was peripheral blood, taken 28 days after the second AZD1222 dose. The receptors shown here come from an adult who received the AZD1222 COVID-19 vaccine.

This chain connects TRBV5-6 to TRBJ1-1; 8 positions agree with TRBD1. This CDR3 contains 15 residues. CDR1 is SGHDT, CDR2 YYEEEE, per germline. V shed 5 bases, J shed 11 bases, and the junction held 17 bases outside the gene matches. CDR3 coding DNA: TGTGCCAGCAGTTCGGGAGGGTATACCAGGGGGCTGGCTTTCTTT. It translates to CASSSGGYTRGLAFF.

The rearrangement joins TRBV7-2 to TRBJ2-1; 10 nucleotides match TRBD1. CDR1 and CDR2 from the germline V gene are SGHTA and FQGNSA. This CDR3 region has 14 residues. Losses at the gene ends were 5 bases for V and 9 bases for J; bases not matched to a gene: 7. CDR3 coding DNA: TGTGCCAGCAGCCTTGACAGGGGGCTAGGTGAGCAGTTCTTC. Encoded protein: CASSLDRGLGEQFF.

This chain uses TRBV3-1 (or the pseudogene TRBV3-2) with TRBJ2-3, with D uncertain. The CDR3 is 13 amino acids. Germline values: CDR1 LGHDT, CDR2 YNNKEL (reference sequence). The V gene lost 4 bases and the J gene lost 6 bases, with 11 bases spanning the gap. The CDR3 nucleotides read TGTGCCAGCAGCCGGGCCCAGTGGGATACGCAGTATTTT. It is translated as CASSRAQWDTQYF.

V gene TRBV9 combines with J gene TRBJ1-5; D is perhaps TRBD1 (5 bases). Trimming stripped 3 bases from V and 0 bases from J, with 10 bases between. This CDR3 has 15 amino acids. CDR1 and CDR2 from the germline V gene are SGDLS and YYNGEE. The CDR3 region has the DNA TGTGCCAGCAGCGGAGTGGGGGATAGCAATCAGCCCCAGCATTTT. Its translation: CASSGVGDSNQPQHF.

V and J are TRBV5-1 and TRBJ1-2; no firm D call. V was cut by 0 bases and J by 7 bases, with 10 bases left in between. This CDR3 is 13 amino acids long. CDR1 is SGHRS and CDR2 is YFSETQ in the germline V gene. This CDR3 is CASSLVREGGYTF. CDR3 DNA: TGCGCCAGCAGCTTGGTACGGGAGGGTGGCTACACCTTC.

This clone was found once. The J gene is TRBJ2-6, the V gene TRBV4-1; D perhaps matches TRBD1 (6 bases). Germline V gene sequence: CDR1 MGHRA, CDR2 YSYEKL. V was pared by 4 bases and J by 2 bases, with 12 bases between. The CDR3 covers 16 residues. CDR3 nucleotide sequence: TGCGCCAGCAGCCCCAGCAGGGGAACTGGGGCCAACGTCCTGACTTTC. Amino acid sequence: CASSPSRGTGANVLTF.

The rearrangement joins TRBV6-2 or TRBV6-3 to TRBJ2-7, with D perhaps TRBD1 (5 bases). The germline V gene has CDR1 MNHEY and CDR2 SVGEGT. Deletions cut 5 bases from V and 4 bases from J, with 9 bases between. The CDR3 has 12 residues. The CDR3 DNA is TGTGCCAGCAGTACGGACAAGTACGAGCAGTACTTC. Encoded protein: CASSTDKYEQYF.

The J gene is TRBJ2-2, the V gene TRBV29-1, with TRBD2 matching 7 bases. V shed 5 bases and J 3 bases; nucleotides not matched to a gene: 3. The germline V gene has CDR1 SQVTM and CDR2 ANQGSEA. The CDR3 is made up of 13 amino acids. CDR3: CSVRGVYTGELFF. CDR3 DNA sequence: TGCAGCGTTCGGGGGGTCTACACCGGGGAGCTGTTTTTT.

The chain has TRBV2 and TRBJ1-1; D is ambiguous. The V gene's germline CDR1 is SNHLY and CDR2 FYNNEI. V was trimmed by 4 bases and J by 1 base, leaving 7 bases between them. The CDR3 is made up of 13 amino acids. CDR3 DNA: TGTGCCAGCAGTGGTGTAGGGAACACTGAAGCTTTCTTT. It specifies CASSGVGNTEAFF.

The gene calls are TRBV2 and TRBJ2-2; TRBD2 is a possible D gene (5 bases). V was trimmed by 2 bases and J by 4 bases, leaving 11 bases between them. This CDR3 is 15 amino acids long. Looked up from germline, CDR1 is SNHLY and CDR2 is FYNNEI. Written as DNA, the CDR3 is TGTGCCAGCAGTGAAATCCCCGGAGGCACCGGGGAGCTGTTTTTT. Translating gives CASSEIPGGTGELFF.

V and J are TRBV6-5 and TRBJ1-2; D might be TRBD1 (5 bases). The CDR3 spans 15 residues. Deletions cut 7 bases from V and 6 bases from J, with 21 bases between. Germline lookup yields CDR1 MNHEY and CDR2 SVGAGI. The chain's CDR3 is CASTPLGASRDGYTF. CDR3 coding DNA: TGTGCCAGCACCCCCCTCGGGGCCTCCCGGGATGGCTACACCTTC.

The V and J genes are TRBV28 and TRBJ2-3; TRBD1 might be the D (5 bases). V was pared by 3 bases and J by 0 bases, with 13 bases between. The CDR3 has 16 residues. Germline V lookup: CDR1 MDHEN, CDR2 SYDVKM. CDR3 coding DNA: TGTGCCAGCAGTTTTTCGGCAGGGTCTAGCACAGATACGCAGTATTTT. Protein: CASSFSAGSSTDTQYF.

V and J are TRBV9 and TRBJ2-2; no definite D call. CDR1 and CDR2 (germline): SGDLS, YYNGEE. This CDR3 has 16 residues. The V gene lost 3 bases and the J gene lost 2 bases, with 14 bases spanning the gap. The CDR3 nucleotides are TGTGCCAGCAGCGCAACCGGGCTGGTTAACACCGGGGAGCTGTTTTTT. Protein product: CASSATGLVNTGELFF.

This sequence joins TRBV27 and TRBJ1-1; 7 bases fit TRBD1. This CDR3 spans 15 amino acids. Germline CDR1 and CDR2: MNHEY and SMNVEV (reference sequence). The V segment lost 0 bases and the J segment 5 bases; nucleotides outside the gene matches: 6. The chain's CDR3 is CASSLSKGARTEAFF. CDR3 DNA sequence: TGTGCCAGCAGTTTATCGAAGGGGGCGCGGACTGAAGCTTTCTTT.